This T cell receptor (beta chain) was documented in a study of blood T cell repertoires in COVID-19. Method: immunoSEQ multiplex PCR; TCRdb's copy keeps in-frame clones and lacks some. The profile covers about 170,000 clones, with around four fifths appearing a single time and approximately 4% taken by the ten largest. CDR3 size: 14 residues. Trimming removed 1 base at V and 0 bases at J, with 5 bases between. Germline values: CDR1 MGHDK, CDR2 SYGVNS. The specimen sequenced was PBMCs or T cells enriched from blood (not recorded which). The chain recombines TRBV25-1 with TRBJ2-3, with D unclear. This TCR was sampled from a woman aged 50 to 60 in a cohort exposed to, infected with or recovered from COVID-19 (not recorded which). The CDR3 nucleotides read TGTGCCAGCAGTGAATTCCCTAGCACAGATACGCAGTATTTT. This codes for CASSEFPSTDTQYF.